This TCR beta chain comes out of a study of T cell changes during pregnancy in multiple sclerosis. Profiled with immunoSEQ multiplex PCR; TCRdb holds only in-frame clones, not every one. The data contain tens of thousands of clones, 75% to 95% of them seen just once; the ten biggest clones take up about 4.5%. From germline, CDR1 is SSHAT and CDR2 FNYEAQ (reference sequence). The CDR3 loop spans 15 amino acids. Worth noting for this clone: An end of the junction does not agree with germline; a read error may underlie this.

J is TRBJ2-5 and V is TRBV7-7; D perhaps matches TRBD2 (5 bases). The sequence derives from a female donor with multiple sclerosis, enrolled in a pregnancy study. This sample comprised CD8+ T cells from peripheral blood mononuclear cells, obtained in the second trimester of pregnancy. The CDR3 spells CASSHGRGSQETQYF. The DNA for the CDR3 is TGTGCTAGCAGCCATGGGAGAGGGAGCCAAGAGACCCAGTACTTC. The full variable domain, with the rest looked up from reference TRBV7-7 and TRBJ2-5, is GAGVSQSPRYKVTKRGQDVTLRCDPISSHATLYWYQQALGQGPEFLTYFNYEAQPDKSGLPSDRFSAERPEGSISTLTIQRTEQRDSAMYRCASSHGRGSQETQYFGPGTRLLVL.